A single sample is the source of the 24 T cell receptor beta chains below, sequenced in a study of blood T cell repertoires in COVID-19. Profiling relied on immunoSEQ multiplex PCR, and the TCRdb table lists in-frame clones only, not all of them. The sample contains about 120,000 clones, approximately 70% of which appear only once. Sequencing was done on a sample of peripheral blood. These receptors originate from a human donor with acute or convalescent COVID-19. The donor label of this sample is uncertain.

J is TRBJ1-2 and V is TRBV14, with TRBD1 identical over 7 bases. The V gene end was trimmed by 4 bases and the J gene end by 6 bases; junction bases not matched to a gene: 11. CDR1 is SGHDN and CDR2 is FVKESK in the germline V gene. The CDR3 is 15 amino acids. CDR3 DNA sequence: TGTGCCAGCAGCCCACAGGGGCCCCTATCTAATGGCTACACCTTC. Translation gives CASSPQGPLSNGYTF.

The chain joins TRBV3-1 (or the pseudogene TRBV3-2) to TRBJ2-1; possible D gene TRBD1, 5 bases. Germline values: CDR1 LGHDT, CDR2 YNNKEL (reference sequence). The CDR3 contains 16 residues. V lost 0 bases, J lost 2 bases, and 11 bases lay in between. Here the CDR3 DNA reads TGTGCCAGCAGCCAAGAAGGGCAGGGCCCCTACAATGAGCAGTTCTTC. Protein product: CASSQEGQGPYNEQFF.

V usage is TRBV6-6 and J usage is TRBJ2-1; 11 nucleotides line up with TRBD2. Looked up from germline, CDR1 is MNHNY and CDR2 is SVGAGI (reference sequence). This CDR3 comprises 15 residues. V gave up 8 bases and J gave up 0 bases; unmatched junction bases: 3. CDR3 nucleotides: TGTGCCAGCGGCACTAGCGGGGGCTCCTACAATGAGCAGTTCTTC. Translation: CASGTSGGSYNEQFF.

This chain connects TRBV2 to TRBJ2-1, with 7 positions matching TRBD1. Germline V gene lookup returns CDR1 SNHLY and CDR2 FYNNEI. This CDR3 contains 14 residues. Trimming at V came to 0 bases and at J to 7 bases, leaving 3 bases not matched to a gene. The CDR3 protein is CASSEATGLNEQFF. The DNA for the CDR3 is TGTGCCAGCAGTGAAGCGACAGGGCTAAATGAGCAGTTCTTC.

V gene TRBV14 combines with J gene TRBJ2-1; TRBD1 might be the D (5 bases). This CDR3 has 11 amino acids. Germline CDR1 SGHDN, CDR2 FVKESK. V lost 4 bases and J 11 bases, leaving 9 bases between the germline ends. The CDR3 loop is CASSRQGKQFF. CDR3 nucleotides: TGTGCCAGCAGCCGTCAGGGAAAGCAGTTCTTC.

J is TRBJ2-7 and V is TRBV6-2 or TRBV6-3; 9 nucleotides agree with TRBD1. From germline, CDR1 is MNHEY and CDR2 SVGEGT. The J segment lost 6 bases and the V segment lost 2 bases, leaving 11 bases of the junction unmatched. The CDR3 length is 16 residues. CDR3 residues: CASSYAPQGAKREQYF. In nucleotides, the CDR3 is TGTGCCAGCAGTTACGCTCCACAGGGGGCCAAGCGCGAGCAGTACTTC.

The V and J genes are TRBV30 and TRBJ1-6, with D uncertain. Trimming removed 1 base at V and 14 bases at J, with 6 bases between. Germline lookup yields CDR1 GTSNPN and CDR2 SVGIG (reference sequence). The CDR3 is made up of 10 amino acids. For the CDR3, the DNA is TGTGCCTGGAGTGCCTTATCCCTCCACTTT. This codes for CAWSALSLHF.

V gene TRBV5-1 combines with J gene TRBJ1-4; 10 bases line up with TRBD1. This CDR3 spans 14 amino acids. Trimming cost V 7 bases and J 6 bases; bases outside gene matches: 6. The germline CDR1 and CDR2 sequences are SGHRS and YFSETQ. The CDR3 here is CASPRDRGDEKLFF. The CDR3 DNA sequence: TGCGCCAGCCCCAGGGACAGGGGCGATGAAAAACTGTTTTTT.

The V call is TRBV7-8, the J call TRBJ1-1; 10 positions agree with TRBD1. CDR1 is SGHVS, CDR2 FQNEAQ, per germline. The CDR3 sequence is 14 residues long. Trimming took 5 bases from V and 4 from J; bases not matched to a gene: 4. CDR3 DNA sequence: TGTGCCAGCAGCCGAGGACAGGGGGGCACTGAAGCTTTCTTT. Translated: CASSRGQGGTEAFF.

Only one count was recorded for this clone. The rearrangement joins TRBV5-4 to TRBJ2-3, with D hard to call. V was pared by 4 bases and J by 3 bases, with 6 bases between. Germline V lookup: CDR1 SGHNT, CDR2 YYREEE (reference sequence). CDR3 length: 12 amino acids. The CDR3 spells CASSPRTDTQYF. The CDR3 bases are TGTGCCAGCAGCCCCCGGACAGATACGCAGTATTTT.

The genes are TRBV28 and TRBJ2-5; 9 nucleotides align to TRBD2. Per the germline V gene, CDR1 is MDHEN and CDR2 is SYDVKM. With 3 bases clipped from V and 4 bases from J, the junction kept 9 bases outside the gene matches. The CDR3 is made up of 16 amino acids. In DNA, the CDR3 is TGTGCCAGCAGTTTCAGGCGGGGGGGCCCCCCAGAGACCCAGTACTTC. Residues: CASSFRRGGPPETQYF.

The DNA of the CDR3 is TGTGCCAGTTCGGACAGGAACACTGAAGCTTTCTTT. This codes for CASSDRNTEAFF. The chain combines TRBV18 with TRBJ1-1; TRBD1 might be the D (6 bases). The CDR3 extends over 12 amino acids. Germline loops: CDR1 KGHSH, CDR2 LQKENI. V dropped 9 bases and J dropped 1 base, with 9 bases sitting between them.

V is TRBV18 and J is TRBJ2-2, with a weak D call TRBD1 (5 bases). Germline V gives CDR1 KGHSH, CDR2 LQKENI. V was trimmed by 4 bases and J by 3 bases, leaving 12 bases between them. The CDR3 sequence is 15 residues long. CDR3 amino acids: CASSRARVDTGELFF. CDR3 DNA sequence: TGTGCCAGCTCACGGGCCAGGGTGGACACCGGGGAGCTGTTTTTT.

The gene calls are TRBV5-8 and TRBJ1-2, with 9 nucleotides matching TRBD1. V lost 2 bases and J lost 8; bases outside the gene matches: 7. The CDR3 contains 14 residues. The germline V gene encodes CDR1 SGHTS and CDR2 YDEGEE. For the CDR3, the DNA is TGTGCCAGCAGCTTCCTACAGGGGGCGGAGGGCTACACCTTC. Its protein product is CASSFLQGAEGYTF.

The gene calls are TRBV7-6 and TRBJ2-3; a weak D match, TRBD1 (6 bases). Between the trimmed V and J ends, which lost 2 bases and 4 bases, there was a span of 13 bases. The CDR3 extends over 15 amino acids. In germline, CDR1 is SGHVS, CDR2 FNYEAQ. The CDR3 loop is CASSLIIGGPDTQYF. The CDR3 DNA reads TGTGCCAGCAGCTTAATAATTGGGGGCCCAGATACGCAGTATTTT.

V usage is TRBV29-1 and J usage is TRBJ2-1; perhaps TRBD2 as D (7 bases). Germline V gene sequence: CDR1 SQVTM, CDR2 ANQGSEA. V lost 0 bases to trimming and J lost 8 bases, with 11 bases between them. There are 13 residues in the CDR3. For the CDR3, the DNA is TGCAGCGTTGAAGATCTGGGGGGGCATGAGCAGTTCTTC. This codes for CSVEDLGGHEQFF.

The gene calls are TRBV24-1 and TRBJ1-2; 8 bases agree with TRBD1. The junction had 7 bases not matched to a gene; V was cut back by 5 bases and J by 6 bases. CDR1 is KGHDR and CDR2 is SFDVKD in the germline V gene. The CDR3 has 14 amino acids. The CDR3 DNA follows: TGTGCCACCAGTGGACCGGGACAGGTGCATGGCTACACCTTC. It translates to CATSGPGQVHGYTF.

This clone was detected only a few times. The chain has TRBV4-1 and TRBJ2-7, with D tentatively TRBD1 (6 bases). This CDR3 has 17 amino acids. Germline V lookup: CDR1 MGHRA, CDR2 YSYEKL. V was cut by 2 bases and J by 0 bases, with 17 bases left in between. The CDR3 sequence is CASSQFKQGSPSYEQYF. The CDR3 region has the DNA TGCGCCAGCAGCCAATTTAAACAGGGTTCCCCCTCCTACGAGCAGTACTTC.

This chain uses TRBV7-2 with TRBJ1-6; 9 positions match TRBD1. The trim removed 2 bases at V and 5 bases at J, leaving 4 bases unmatched. CDR1 and CDR2 from the germline V gene are SGHTA and FQGNSA. The CDR3 length is 16 residues. The CDR3 loop is CASSLRRTGDNSPLHF. CDR3 coding DNA: TGTGCCAGCAGCTTAAGGAGGACAGGGGATAATTCACCCCTCCACTTT.

The chain couples TRBV5-1 to TRBJ2-1; D is perhaps TRBD1 (5 bases). From germline, CDR1 is SGHRS and CDR2 YFSETQ. Trimming stripped 4 bases from V and 7 bases from J, with 9 bases between. The CDR3 is 12 residues long. CDR3 bases: TGCGCCAGCAGCACGGACAAAAATGAGCAGTTCTTC. Translating it yields CASSTDKNEQFF.

This rearrangement joins TRBV5-4 to TRBJ2-5; 8 positions agree with TRBD1. V dropped 5 bases and J dropped 5; count of bases not matched to a gene: 11. This CDR3 region has 15 residues. Germline V lookup: CDR1 SGHNT, CDR2 YYREEE (reference sequence). The CDR3 sequence is CASSLQTGAGETQYF. In nucleotides, the CDR3 is TGTGCCAGCAGTTTGCAGACAGGGGCCGGGGAGACCCAGTACTTC.

This clone was seen a handful of times. V and J are TRBV27 and TRBJ1-2; 8 bases are a match to TRBD1. With V trimmed by 4 bases and J by 4 bases, 5 bases remained unmatched. CDR3 length: 14 amino acids. Per germline, CDR1 MNHEY and CDR2 SMNVEV (reference sequence). The CDR3 region is CASSSRGRSYGYTF. The CDR3 region has the DNA TGTGCCAGCAGTTCCAGGGGGCGCAGCTATGGCTACACCTTC.

This clone was detected only a few times. V and J are TRBV5-1 and TRBJ1-2; D not certain. Trimming cost V 3 bases and J 4 bases, with 10 bases left between them. Germline V CDR1 and CDR2: SGHRS, YFSETQ. The CDR3 has 13 amino acids. Here the CDR3 reads CASSYGVLYGYTF. DNA of the CDR3: TGCGCCAGCAGCTACGGGGTCCTCTATGGCTACACCTTC.

The gene calls are TRBV7-8 and TRBJ1-1, with no clear D. CDR3 length: 18 amino acids. The germline gives CDR1 SGHVS, CDR2 FQNEAQ. Trimming cost V 5 bases and J 4 bases, with 26 bases left between them. CDR3 sequence (DNA): TGTGCCAGCAGCCTAGAGGTTGAGTTTCCCCTCGGAGCCACTGAAGCTTTCTTT. Amino acids: CASSLEVEFPLGATEAFF. Using reference TRBV7-8 and TRBJ1-1 for the parts outside the CDR3, the full variable domain is GAGVSQSPRYKVAKRGQDVALRCDPISGHVSLFWYQQALGQGPEFLTYFQNEAQLDKSGLPSDRFFAERPEGSVSTLKIQRTQQEDSAVYLCASSLEVEFPLGATEAFFGQGTRLTVV.